A selection of T cell receptor beta chains follows, all from one sample in a study of T cell repertoires in cytomegalovirus infection. TCRdb re-analysed the reads in MiXCR, keeping a single row per CDR3 protein. The sample lists roughly 730,000 distinct CDR3 sequences, approximately 33% seen once, with approximately 18% in the top ten. For these receptors, no antigen is known. The sequenced sample was cultured PBMCs, obtained from culture after CMV antigen stimulation. Every receptor here comes from a human donor in good health (CMV status not recorded). Some clones in this sample may be carry-over from other donors' samples. The CDR3 runs from the conserved cysteine through the conserved F or W. The D gene is left open where the match is weak. Rows may omit the clone size; those that give it use once, few, many or a size class.

d_call	v_call	j_call	clone_size	cdr3_length	cdr3_nt	cdr3_aa
-	TRBV10-2	TRBJ1-5	few	11	TGCGCCAGCGGCAGGGTACAGCCCCAGCATTTT	CASGRVQPQHF
-	TRBV6-2/TRBV6-3	TRBJ1-1	-	14	TGTGCCAGCACCTTATCATGGCTGAACACTGAAGCTTTCTTT	CASTLSWLNTEAFF
TRBD2	TRBV12-3/TRBV12-4	TRBJ2-3	few	16	TGTGCCAGCATAAACCCGGGACTAGCGCTGACAGATACGCAGTATTTT	CASINPGLALTDTQYF
TRBD2	TRBV4-1	TRBJ2-1	-	15	TGCGCCAGCAGCCCCGGGGGGGGGCCGGGTTATGAGCAGTTCTTC	CASSPGGGPGYEQFF
TRBD2	TRBV30	TRBJ2-3	few	15	TGTGCCTGGAGGTTAGCGGGAGCCCGCACAGATACGCAGTATTTT	CAWRLAGARTDTQYF
TRBD2	TRBV7-9	TRBJ2-5	few	17	TGTGCCAGCAGCACCGCCCTGCGGGGGGGAGTCGAAGAGACCCAGTACTTC	CASSTALRGGVEETQYF
TRBD2	TRBV7-6	TRBJ2-3	many	17	TGTGCCAGCAGCTCGCCGACGGGGGGGCTGAGCACAGATACGCAGTATTTT	CASSSPTGGLSTDTQYF
-	TRBV6-2/TRBV6-3	TRBJ1-1	-	15	TGTGCCAGCAGTTCCTTCGGGGGGGGGTACACTGAAGCTTTCTTT	CASSSFGGGYTEAFF
TRBD1	TRBV18	TRBJ1-3	few	19	TGTGCCAGCTCACCACTCCAGACCGCACAGGGGGCGGCTGGAAACACCATATATTTT	CASSPLQTAQGAAGNTIYF
-	TRBV24-1	TRBJ1-2	-	13	TGTGCCACCAGTGATTTCCAGACAGAAGGCTACACCTTC	CATSDFQTEGYTF
-	TRBV5-1	TRBJ1-1	few	16	TGCGCCAGCAGCACAACCCCGGGACGGATCCACACTGAAGCTTTCTTT	CASSTTPGRIHTEAFF
TRBD2	TRBV7-2	TRBJ2-1	-	15	TGTGCCAGCAGCACAAGGACTAGCGGAGAGAATGAGCAGTTCTTC	CASSTRTSGENEQFF
-	TRBV9	TRBJ1-3	-	12	TGTGCCAGCTCCAGTCGACGGAACACCATATATTTT	CASSSRRNTIYF
-	TRBV7-8	TRBJ1-4	-	16	TGTGCCAGCAGCCCCCGAAGAGACCGAACGCTTGAAAAACTGTTTTTT	CASSPRRDRTLEKLFF
-	TRBV5-1	TRBJ1-2	once	14	TGCGCCAGCAGCCCTACATATACTAACTATGGCTACACCTTC	CASSPTYTNYGYTF
TRBD1	TRBV6-5	TRBJ2-7	-	15	TGTGCCAGCAGCGCAGACAGGGGGGTGTCCTACGAGCAGTACTTC	CASSADRGVSYEQYF
-	TRBV6-6	TRBJ2-7	-	12	TGTGCCAGCAGTTACCCCGGGGAGGTGCAGTACTTC	CASSYPGEVQYF
TRBD1	TRBV5-6	TRBJ2-7	-	14	TGTGCCAGCAGCTACAGGGGGAGTATGTACGAGCAGTACTTC	CASSYRGSMYEQYF
TRBD1	TRBV7-9	TRBJ1-6	-	14	TGTGCCAGCAGCCCGATCACAGGGGCCTCCCCCCTCCACTTT	CASSPITGASPLHF
-	TRBV12-3/TRBV12-4	TRBJ1-2	few	13	TGTGCCAGCAGTCGATCGGGGGGCTATGGCTACACCTTC	CASSRSGGYGYTF
-	TRBV12-3/TRBV12-4	TRBJ1-1	many	13	TGTGCCAGCAGCCGACAGTCGAACACTGAAGCTTTCTTT	CASSRQSNTEAFF
-	TRBV20-1	TRBJ2-3	-	15	TGCAGTGCTAGACCCCCGACTAGAGATTCAGATACGCAGTATTTT	CSARPPTRDSDTQYF
-	TRBV7-6	TRBJ2-3	few	12	TGTGCCAGCAGCCCCTCAACACATACGCAGTATTTT	CASSPSTHTQYF
-	TRBV5-4	TRBJ2-7	many	12	TGTGCCAGCAGCTTGGATCAATACGAGCAGTACTTC	CASSLDQYEQYF
TRBD2	TRBV7-8	TRBJ2-1	many	19	TGTGCCAGCAGCCAGACGGGACTAGCGGGTAAAAAAACCTACAATGAGCAGTTCTTC	CASSQTGLAGKKTYNEQFF